Shown below are 8 T cell receptor beta chains from a single sample sequenced in a study of blood T cells in healthy people across ages. A second PCR of 7 to 11 cycles used a sample-barcoded 5' primer and a J-beta primer mix. TCRdb re-analysed the 5' RACE reads in MiXCR, keeping a single row per CDR3 protein. The table shows about 970,000 distinct CDR3 sequences, with roughly 50% occurring only once. Source material: blood. The receptors shown here come from a woman aged 55-70 years in good health.

The chain uses TRBV13 and TRBJ2-3; perhaps TRBD2 as D (6 bases). This CDR3 contains 17 residues. Germline CDR1 PRHDT, CDR2 FYEKMQ (reference sequence). Between the trimmed V and J ends, which lost 4 bases and 0 bases, there was a span of 17 bases. CDR3 DNA: TGTGCCAGCAGCTCCCCGGGGCGGGGTAAAAGCACAGATACGCAGTATTTT. Its protein is CASSSPGRGKSTDTQYF.

V gene TRBV29-1 combines with J gene TRBJ1-4; D unclear. Trimming cost V 7 bases and J 7 bases, with 13 bases left between them. CDR1 and CDR2 from the germline V gene are SQVTM and ANQGSEA. The CDR3 extends over 12 amino acids. The DNA for the CDR3 is TGCAGCGCATCTGGCGGCCTTGAAAAACTGTTTTTT. Translating gives CSASGGLEKLFF.

V is TRBV24-1 and J is TRBJ1-5; no clear D. The CDR3 runs to 14 residues. V dropped 9 bases and J dropped 0 bases, with 11 bases sitting between them. The germline gives CDR1 KGHDR, CDR2 SFDVKD. DNA of the CDR3: TGTGCCACCGGGAGTCACGGTAGCAATCAGCCCCAGCATTTT. Residues: CATGSHGSNQPQHF.

A few counts support this clonotype. The gene calls are TRBV4-3 and TRBJ2-3; the match to TRBD2 covers 7 bases. The CDR3 totals 17 residues. With V trimmed by 0 bases and J by 1 base, 7 bases remained unmatched. The germline V gene encodes CDR1 LGHNA and CDR2 YSLEER. The CDR3 region has the DNA TGCGCCAGCAGCCAAGATTTACGGGAGGACGGCACAGATACGCAGTATTTT. As protein: CASSQDLREDGTDTQYF.

Concerning this clonotype: The junction and the germline gene differ at one end; a read error may be behind it. This chain connects TRBV18 to TRBJ2-5, with 7 bases that match TRBD1. This CDR3 is built from 13 residues. CDR1 is KGHSH and CDR2 is LQKENI in the germline V gene. CDR3 coding DNA: TGTGCCAGCGCACCGGACAGGCAAGAGACCCAGTACTTC. This translates into CASAPDRQETQYF.

J is TRBJ1-4 and V is TRBV7-8; tentatively, D is TRBD1 (6 bases). The germline V gene encodes CDR1 SGHVS and CDR2 FQNEAQ. This CDR3 region has 14 residues. Trimming took off 5 bases at V and 7 bases at J, with 14 bases between the two ends. CDR3 sequence reads: CASSRQVASEKLFF. DNA for the CDR3: TGTGCCAGCAGCCGACAGGTGGCAAGTGAAAAACTGTTTTTT.

V is TRBV15 and J is TRBJ2-5, with a possible D match to TRBD1 (5 bases). The CDR3 spans 15 residues. The ends were cut back, 0 bases at V and 5 bases at J, with 13 bases in the middle. In germline, CDR1 is LNHNV, CDR2 YYDKDF (reference sequence). For the CDR3, the DNA is TGTGCCACCAGCAGAGATCGGTCAGGGTGGGAGACCCAGTACTTC. Amino acid sequence: CATSRDRSGWETQYF. Using reference TRBV15 and TRBJ2-5 for the parts outside the CDR3, the full variable domain is DAMVIQNPRYQVTQFGKPVTLSCSQTLNHNVMYWYQQKSSQAPKLLFHYYDKDFNNEADTPDNFQSRRPNTSFCFLDIRSPGLGDTAMYLCATSRDRSGWETQYFGPGTRLLVL.

The chain joins TRBV29-1 to TRBJ2-1; 11 nucleotides agree with TRBD2. The CDR3 extends over 20 amino acids. Germline V gene data show CDR1 as SQVTM and CDR2 as ANQGSEA. V lost 6 bases to trimming and J lost 9 bases; unmatched junction nucleotides: 28. CDR3 in DNA: TGCAGCGTCCCCCAAGAGGGGCTAGCGGGAGGCCCCCCCTCCGTTCGTGAGCAGTTCTTC. It is translated as CSVPQEGLAGGPPSVREQFF.